The 2 T cell receptor beta chains presented below share a single source sample, sequenced in a study of metastatic and nonmetastatic thyroid tumors. TCRdb reprocessed the PCR reads using MiXCR. This sample carries tens of thousands of clones, just over 35% of them seen once, and the ten largest clones take 25% to 30%. Patients underwent thyroid surgery, and none had received any treatment before it. The material sequenced was tumor tissue. Receptors originate from a female donor with papillary thyroid cancer or a benign thyroid nodule (not recorded which). Some clones in this sample may be carry-over from other donors' samples.

This clone was counted a few times. The genes are TRBV28 and TRBJ1-2, with D maybe TRBD1 (6 bases). The CDR3 length is 15 residues. Germline V gives CDR1 MDHEN, CDR2 SYDVKM. Trimming stripped 4 bases from V and 6 bases from J, with 18 bases between. In DNA form, the CDR3 reads TGTGCCAGCAGTTCATCTGGACAGTCGGCTAATGGCTACACCTTC. Residues: CASSSSGQSANGYTF.

CDR3: CASSLIAGGRLSGNTIYF. The CDR3 DNA reads TGTGCCAGCAGCTTGATCGCCGGTGGGCGGCTCTCTGGAAACACCATATATTTT. The gene calls are TRBV11-1 and TRBJ1-3; no firm D call. This CDR3 is 18 amino acids long. V lost 3 bases, J lost 0 bases, and 18 bases lay in between. The germline V gene encodes CDR1 SGHAT and CDR2 FQDESV (reference sequence).